Below, 32 T cell receptor beta chains from the same sample are listed, as sequenced in a study of cytomegalovirus exposure and HLA in healthy donors. The PCR used 60 Vbeta and 13 Jbeta primers. Clones were read by immunoSEQ multiplex PCR, and TCRdb kept only the in-frame ones, dropping some. The table has nearly 110,000 clones, more than 75% seen once. The source material was PBMCs. These receptor sequences come from a woman aged 45-59 years in good health and CMV-seropositive.

V and J are TRBV6-5 and TRBJ2-1, with TRBD2 as a possible D gene (6 bases). The CDR3 has 13 amino acids. In germline, CDR1 is MNHEY, CDR2 SVGAGI. Trimming pared 7 bases from V and 5 bases from J, leaving 12 bases between. The CDR3 DNA reads TGTGCCAGCACCCGGTGGGGGGACAATGAGCAGTTCTTC. Its translation is CASTRWGDNEQFF.

This clone was recorded only once. The gene calls are TRBV7-9 and TRBJ2-1, with 8 bases aligning to TRBD1. The V and J ends lost 1 base and 4 bases, in that order; junction bases with no gene match: 12. There are 18 residues in the CDR3. Germline V gene sequence: CDR1 SEHNR, CDR2 FQNEAQ (reference sequence). This chain's CDR3 is CASSLVVGAGGYYNEQFF. CDR3 nucleotide sequence: TGTGCCAGCAGCTTAGTGGTTGGCGCAGGGGGCTATTACAATGAGCAGTTCTTC.

CDR3 nucleotides: TGTGCCAGCTCAAGAGATTCCCCCTACGAGCAGTACTTC. Its protein is CASSRDSPYEQYF. The rearrangement joins TRBV27 to TRBJ2-5; D unclear. The better agreement between TRBJ2-7 and the DNA end casts doubt on the J call. The CDR3 is 13 amino acids. Germline assignment: CDR1 MNHEY and CDR2 SMNVEV (reference sequence).

This sequence joins TRBV6-1 and TRBJ2-3; TRBD1 is a possible D gene (6 bases). The CDR3 has 12 residues. The V and J ends lost 5 bases and 8 bases respectively, with 11 bases between them. The germline gives CDR1 MNHNS, CDR2 SASEGT. The chain's CDR3 is CASSSDRATQYF. In nucleotides, the CDR3 is TGTGCCAGCAGTTCGGACAGAGCTACGCAGTATTTT.

This chain connects TRBV5-1 to TRBJ2-5; no clear D. Gene TRBJ2-7 matches the end of the DNA better, so the J call may be wrong. The CDR3 runs 14 residues. Germline CDR1 is SGHRS and CDR2 is YFSETQ. The CDR3 coding sequence is TGCGCCAGCAGCTCTTTAACCACCTCCTACGAGCAGTACTTC. Protein sequence: CASSSLTTSYEQYF.

The rearrangement links TRBV4-3 to TRBJ2-5, with 7 bases identical to TRBD2. The CDR3 is made up of 13 amino acids. V was clipped by 4 bases and J by 7 bases; unmatched bases: 6. The germline gives CDR1 LGHNA, CDR2 YSLEER. The CDR3 is CASSLGLGPTQYF. Written as DNA, the CDR3 is TGCGCCAGCAGCCTAGGACTAGGCCCGACCCAGTACTTC.

The chain joins TRBV11-2 to TRBJ1-4; TRBD1 agrees at 8 bases. CDR1 and CDR2 (germline): SGHAT, FQNNGV. CDR3 size: 15 residues. With V trimmed by 5 bases and J by 3 bases, 5 bases remained unmatched. The CDR3 sequence: CASSPSRGPNEKLFF. Here the CDR3 DNA reads TGTGCCAGCAGCCCCTCCAGGGGGCCTAATGAAAAACTGTTTTTT.

Of note for this clone: The same CDR3 can be traced to other DNA sequences in this sample. This chain connects TRBV7-2 to TRBJ1-6; 9 bases are shared with TRBD1. The CDR3 contains 15 residues. The germline CDR1 and CDR2 sequences are SGHTA and FQGNSA. The junction had 9 bases not matched to a gene; V was cut back by 5 bases and J by 10 bases. CDR3 in DNA: TGTGCCAGCAGCGAACGGACAGGGGTGCGATCACCCCTCCACTTT. It specifies CASSERTGVRSPLHF.

The J gene is TRBJ1-1, the V gene TRBV7-6; possibly TRBD1 for D (6 bases). Germline V gene sequence: CDR1 SGHVS, CDR2 FNYEAQ. The V and J ends lost 1 base and 5 bases respectively, with 11 bases between them. The CDR3 is 14 amino acids. This CDR3 is CASSLVRGQTEAFF. In DNA form, the CDR3 reads TGTGCCAGCAGCTTAGTTAGAGGACAGACTGAAGCTTTCTTT.

As for this clone: Other nucleotide sequences from this sample produce the same CDR3. The chain carries TRBV21-1 and TRBJ1-1; no check of the table's D call, TRBD1, against the DNA was made. TRBV21-1 is a pseudogene segment. This CDR3 contains 15 residues. The CDR3 bases are TGTGCCAGCAGCAAAAGGACAGGTATGAACACTGAAGCTTTCTTT. It specifies CASSKRTGMNTEAFF.

The chain uses TRBV5-1 and TRBJ2-5; 10 bases agree with TRBD1. The DNA end is more similar to TRBJ2-7, so the J call may be wrong. The CDR3 is 14 residues long. Germline CDR1 and CDR2: SGHRS and YFSETQ. This chain's CDR3 is CASSQDRGSYEQYF. The CDR3, as DNA: TGCGCCAGCAGCCAGGACAGGGGGTCCTACGAGCAGTACTTC.

This chain joins TRBV19 and TRBJ2-5; TRBD1 matches at 8 bases. The CDR3 runs to 15 residues. The ends lost 3 bases at V and 0 bases at J; junction bases unmatched: 3. From germline, CDR1 is LNHDA and CDR2 SQIVND (reference sequence). The CDR3: CASSMGDRYQETQYF. CDR3 sequence (DNA): TGTGCCAGTAGTATGGGGGACAGGTACCAAGAGACCCAGTACTTC.

This clone showed up just a few times. At one of its ends the junction is not consistent with the germline gene, which may arise from a read error. This chain links TRBV27 with TRBJ2-1, with 9 bases that match TRBD1. Germline assignment: CDR1 MNHEY and CDR2 SMNVEV (reference sequence). This CDR3 contains 13 residues. The CDR3 bases are TGTGCCAGCAGTCCCGGGACAGGGTGGAGGGTGATCTTC. Translating gives CASSPGTGWRVIF.

The chain carries TRBV6-6 and TRBJ2-7; 7 bases align to TRBD1. CDR3 size: 15 residues. CDR1 is MNHNY and CDR2 is SVGAGI in the germline V gene (reference sequence). Germline trimming cut 5 bases from V and 2 bases from J; bases unmatched to any gene: 9. The CDR3 is CASSDRAGLPYEQYF. Written as DNA, the CDR3 is TGTGCCAGCAGTGACAGGGCGGGTCTTCCCTACGAGCAGTACTTC.

This chain links TRBV6-1 with TRBJ1-2, with D possibly TRBD1 on 6 matching bases. The length of the CDR3 is 13 residues. CDR1 is MNHNS and CDR2 is SASEGT in the germline V gene. Deletions cut 6 bases from V and 8 bases from J, with 16 bases between. In DNA, the CDR3 is TGTGCCAGCAGCGAATCCAGGGGTGCCGGCTACACCTTC. Its protein is CASSESRGAGYTF.

This clone was observed a single time. The chain is built from TRBV7-2 and TRBJ2-1; 11 bases are shared with TRBD2. Trimming removed 4 bases from V and 6 bases from J; junction bases left unmatched: 8. Germline-derived CDR1 and CDR2 are SGHTA and FQGNSA. This CDR3 region has 16 residues. CDR3: CASSWQGTSGANEQFF. The CDR3 DNA reads TGTGCCAGCAGCTGGCAAGGGACTAGCGGCGCCAATGAGCAGTTCTTC.

This sequence joins TRBV4-2 and TRBJ2-2; TRBD2 matches 12 bases. Germline V CDR1 and CDR2: LGHNA, YNFKEQ. The CDR3 contains 18 residues. The V gene end was trimmed by 0 bases and the J gene end by 5 bases; junction bases not matched to a gene: 7. The CDR3 DNA reads TGTGCCAGCAGCCAAGATCTTGTCGGACTAGCGGGGACCGGGGAGCTGTTTTTT. Translated: CASSQDLVGLAGTGELFF.

This chain joins TRBV5-6 and TRBJ2-7; D ambiguous. The V end was cut by 1 base, the J end by 2 bases, with 16 bases between. CDR1 is SGHDT and CDR2 is YYEEEE in the germline V gene. The CDR3 consists of 16 residues. The CDR3 DNA reads as TGTGCCAGCAGCTTGAGATCGCAAGCGATCCCCTACGAGCAGTACTTC. Encoded protein: CASSLRSQAIPYEQYF.

The chain uses TRBV19 and TRBJ2-7, with 7 bases that match TRBD1. The CDR3 is made up of 15 amino acids. Germline V gene sequence: CDR1 LNHDA, CDR2 SQIVND (reference sequence). Losses at the gene ends were 4 bases for V and 0 bases for J; bases not matched to a gene: 6. CDR3 coding DNA: TGTGCCAGTAGTACCTGGACAGGACTCTCCTACGAGCAGTACTTC. Its protein product is CASSTWTGLSYEQYF.

This rearrangement joins TRBV2 to TRBJ2-7; possibly TRBD1 for D (6 bases). The V gene lost 4 bases and the J gene lost 3 bases, with 13 bases spanning the gap. This CDR3 comprises 14 residues. Germline V lookup: CDR1 SNHLY, CDR2 FYNNEI. The CDR3 DNA follows: TGTGCCAGCAGTGGCAGGACAGCCTACTACGAGCAGTACTTC. This codes for CASSGRTAYYEQYF. The whole variable domain, remainder taken from reference TRBV2 and TRBJ2-7, is EPEVTQTPSHQVTQMGQEVILRCVPISNHLYFYWYRQILGQKVEFLVSFYNNEISEKSEIFDDQFSVERPDGSNFTLKIRSTKLEDSAMYFCASSGRTAYYEQYFGPGTRLTVT.

CDR3 bases: TGTGCCAGCAGTTGGGGGGGTGGGTGGGAGCAGTTCTTC. Its protein product is CASSWGGGWEQFF. This rearrangement joins TRBV28 to TRBJ2-1; TRBD2 aligns across 7 bases. The germline V gene encodes CDR1 MDHEN and CDR2 SYDVKM. The length of the CDR3 is 13 residues. V gave up 4 bases and J gave up 10 bases; unmatched junction bases: 7.

The chain employs TRBV2 and TRBJ1-2; maybe TRBD1 (5 bases). Germline V gene lookup returns CDR1 SNHLY and CDR2 FYNNEI. V shed 8 bases and J shed 4 bases, with 17 bases lying between them. The CDR3 consists of 14 residues. The CDR3 protein is CASPKSQGSYGYTF. CDR3 DNA: TGTGCCAGCCCGAAATCTCAGGGTAGCTATGGCTACACCTTC. The full variable domain, in which reference TRBV2 and TRBJ1-2 provide the parts outside the CDR3, is EPEVTQTPSHQVTQMGQEVILRCVPISNHLYFYWYRQILGQKVEFLVSFYNNEISEKSEIFDDQFSVERPDGSNFTLKIRSTKLEDSAMYFCASPKSQGSYGYTFGSGTRLTVV.

This chain connects TRBV29-1 to TRBJ1-5; no clear D gene. Germline V CDR1 and CDR2: SQVTM, ANQGSEA. With 5 bases removed from V and 3 bases from J, the gap between germline ends came to 11 bases. This CDR3 has 13 amino acids. The DNA of the CDR3 is TGCAGCGTTCAGGCAGCAGACAATCAGCCCCAGCATTTT. Its translation is CSVQAADNQPQHF.

V is TRBV19 and J is TRBJ1-2, with 8 bases lining up with TRBD1. V shed 7 bases, J shed 4 bases, and the junction held 5 bases outside the gene matches. The CDR3 is 13 residues long. Germline-derived CDR1 and CDR2 are LNHDA and SQIVND (reference sequence). CDR3 in amino acids: CASTTQGGYGYTF. In nucleotides, the CDR3 is TGTGCCAGTACGACACAGGGGGGCTATGGCTACACCTTC.

This chain joins TRBV7-2 and TRBJ2-3; tentative D call: TRBD2 (5 bases). V dropped 0 bases and J dropped 5 bases, with 6 bases sitting between them. CDR1 is SGHTA, CDR2 FQGNSA, per germline. The length of the CDR3 is 13 residues. The CDR3 protein is CASSLAAGDTQYF. The CDR3 DNA is TGTGCCAGCAGCTTAGCGGCGGGAGATACGCAGTATTTT.

J is TRBJ2-7 and V is TRBV5-4; weak D call: TRBD2 (5 bases). Germline CDR1 SGHNT, CDR2 YYREEE (reference sequence). V was clipped by 4 bases and J by 0 bases, with 14 bases between them. There are 15 residues in the CDR3. CDR3 coding DNA: TGTGCCAGCAGCACCGACCCTGGGAGCTCCTACGAGCAGTACTTC. It is translated as CASSTDPGSSYEQYF.

The rearrangement uses TRBV7-9 and TRBJ2-7; 10 bases are shared with TRBD2. The CDR3 totals 15 residues. V lost 2 bases, J lost 4 bases, and 5 bases stayed unmatched. From germline, CDR1 is SEHNR and CDR2 FQNEAQ (reference sequence). CDR3 bases: TGTGCCAGCAGCTTACAGCGGGAGGGGGGATACGAGCAGTACTTC. Residues: CASSLQREGGYEQYF. Complete variable domain (other parts from reference TRBV7-9 and TRBJ2-7): DTGVSQNPRHKITKRGQNVTFRCDPISEHNRLYWYRQTLGQGPEFLTYFQNEAQLEKSRLLSDRFSAERPKGSFSTLEIQRTEQGDSAMYLCASSLQREGGYEQYFGPGTRLTVT.

V is TRBV28 and J is TRBJ2-1, with D possibly matching TRBD2 (6 bases). CDR3 size: 17 residues. Between the trimmed V and J ends, which lost 3 bases and 4 bases, there was a span of 19 bases. Per germline, CDR1 MDHEN and CDR2 SYDVKM. The CDR3 sequence: CASSFPRDSVRYNEQFF. The CDR3 DNA is TGTGCCAGCAGTTTCCCCCGGGACTCAGTTCGGTACAATGAGCAGTTCTTC.

The V gene is TRBV4-2, the J gene TRBJ2-5, with 7 nucleotides matching TRBD1. The J segment lost 5 bases and the V segment lost 4 bases, leaving 7 bases of the junction unmatched. The germline CDR1 and CDR2 sequences are LGHNA and YNFKEQ. The length of the CDR3 is 14 residues. The CDR3 region is CASSPGQAGETQYF. The DNA for the CDR3 is TGTGCCAGCAGCCCCGGACAGGCTGGTGAGACCCAGTACTTC.

This rearrangement joins TRBV11-2 to TRBJ2-5; 10 bases are shared with TRBD2. CDR3 length: 16 amino acids. Trimming removed 2 bases from V and 5 bases from J; junction bases left unmatched: 8. CDR1 SGHAT and CDR2 FQNNGV come from the germline V gene. The CDR3 sequence: CASSLNQRGGGETQYF. Here the CDR3 DNA reads TGTGCCAGCAGCTTAAATCAGCGGGGGGGCGGGGAGACCCAGTACTTC. Full variable domain (outside the CDR3, taken from reference TRBV11-2 and TRBJ2-5): EAGVAQSPRYKIIEKRQSVAFWCNPISGHATLYWYQQILGQGPKLLIQFQNNGVVDDSQLPKDRFSAERLKGVDSTLKIQPAKLEDSAVYLCASSLNQRGGGETQYFGPGTRLLVL.

The rearrangement uses TRBV5-1 and TRBJ2-1; TRBD2 matches at 9 bases. V was pared by 4 bases and J by 0 bases, with 2 bases of the junction left unmatched. Germline assignment: CDR1 SGHRS and CDR2 YFSETQ. The CDR3 runs 15 residues. CDR3 residues: CASSQRGVSYNEQFF. CDR3 in DNA: TGCGCCAGCAGCCAGCGGGGGGTCTCCTACAATGAGCAGTTCTTC.

The genes are TRBV10-3 and TRBJ2-2; weak D call: TRBD2 (5 bases). V was clipped by 0 bases and J by 6 bases, with 14 bases between them. This CDR3 has 16 residues. Per germline, CDR1 ENHRY and CDR2 SYGVKD. The CDR3, as DNA: TGTGCCATCAGTGAGTCGGTTTTAGCGTGGTCCGGGGAGCTGTTTTTT. Its protein product is CAISESVLAWSGELFF.